This T cell receptor beta chain was documented in a study of blood T cell repertoires in COVID-19. Turning to the study itself: From T cells, B-cell-depleted T cells, or PBMCs came the material, which was cDNA or gDNA.

As handled by the study authors: Estimation of nucleated cell counts was performed using reference gene primer amplification. Measured with immunoSEQ multiplex PCR; TCRdb has only the in-frame clones, and not every one. Clone size and V and J calls were adopted from that table, with D and trimming inferred from the DNA. The sample carries about 180,000 clones, more than 70% recorded once. V shed 2 bases and J shed 4 bases, with 19 bases lying between them. The CDR3 sequence is 16 residues long. Germline lookup yields CDR1 SGHRS and CDR2 YFSETQ. The clonotype originates from a woman in her twenties or thirties who had recovered from COVID-19. The chain employs TRBV5-1 and TRBJ2-7, with a tentative D call TRBD2 (5 bases). The sample was PBMCs or T cells enriched from blood (not recorded which). The CDR3 DNA reads TGCGCCAGCAGCTTACTAGATGCTCAGGCCCCGTACGAGCAGTACTTC. Translation gives CASSLLDAQAPYEQYF.